One sample yielded the 20 T cell receptor beta chains listed below, sequenced in a study of identical twins' blood T cells. TCRdb recomputed calls from the 5' RACE reads with MiXCR, one row per CDR3 protein. There are fewer than 450,000 distinct CDR3 sequences in the sample; 25% to 35% occur only once, and more than 5.5% lies in the top ten. Sequences were obtained from PBMCs. These receptors were taken from a woman between 18 and 49 years old in good health.

The table lists this clonotype with a few counts. One end of the junction does not line up with germline, which may come from a read error. The chain links TRBV11-2 to TRBJ2-3; TRBD1 agrees at 9 bases. The CDR3 extends over 15 amino acids. Germline lookup yields CDR1 SGHAT and CDR2 FQNNGV. This chain's CDR3 is CANSRGTGITDTQYF. For the CDR3, the DNA is TGTGCCAACAGCCGCGGGACAGGGATAACAGATACGCAGTATTTT.

This clonotype has only a few counts. The V call is TRBV11-2, the J call TRBJ2-5, with 7 bases matching TRBD1. From germline, CDR1 is SGHAT and CDR2 FQNNGV. The CDR3 runs to 13 residues. V gave up 2 bases and J gave up 4 bases; unmatched junction bases: 1. The CDR3 loop reads CASSLWDRETQYF. As DNA, the CDR3 is TGTGCCAGCAGCTTATGGGACAGAGAGACCCAGTACTTC. The full variable domain, with the rest looked up from reference TRBV11-2 and TRBJ2-5, is EAGVAQSPRYKIIEKRQSVAFWCNPISGHATLYWYQQILGQGPKLLIQFQNNGVVDDSQLPKDRFSAERLKGVDSTLKIQPAKLEDSAVYLCASSLWDRETQYFGPGTRLLVL.

V and J are TRBV18 and TRBJ2-3; TRBD1 agrees at 7 bases. The trim removed 7 bases at V and 0 bases at J, leaving 1 base unmatched. This CDR3 region has 13 residues. Germline V CDR1 and CDR2: KGHSH, LQKENI. CDR3 in amino acids: CASYRGSTDTQYF. CDR3 DNA sequence: TGTGCCAGCTACAGGGGTAGCACAGATACGCAGTATTTT.

In its sample, this clonotype was seen a few times. This sequence joins TRBV3-1 and TRBJ2-3, with D perhaps TRBD1 (6 bases). The V end lost 4 bases, the J end lost 1 base, and 9 bases lay between the germline ends. This CDR3 region has 14 residues. Germline CDR1 is LGHDT and CDR2 is YNNKEL (reference sequence). The DNA of the CDR3 is TGTGCCAGCAGCCCCTGGACAGGCACAGATACGCAGTATTTT. Amino acids: CASSPWTGTDTQYF.

The chain employs TRBV5-1 and TRBJ2-7; TRBD1 aligns across 8 bases. V lost 0 bases and J lost 5; bases outside the gene matches: 19. Germline V gives CDR1 SGHRS, CDR2 YFSETQ. CDR3 length: 19 residues. The CDR3 DNA sequence: TGCGCCAGCAGCTTGGTAAAATCCGTCTTCGGACAGGGTAGCCACGAGCAGTACTTC. It yields the protein CASSLVKSVFGQGSHEQYF.

The V call is TRBV12-3 or TRBV12-4, the J call TRBJ2-1; 9 nucleotides line up with TRBD2. V lost 3 bases, J lost 1 base, and 4 bases stayed unmatched. The CDR3 runs to 16 residues. CDR3 sequence: CASSLRGRGSYNEQFF. The CDR3 DNA is TGTGCCAGCAGTTTGCGCGGGAGGGGGTCCTACAATGAGCAGTTCTTC.

The chain has TRBV7-2 and TRBJ2-3, with 11 bases that match TRBD2. Trimming removed 4 bases from V and 4 bases from J; junction bases left unmatched: 4. The CDR3 loop spans 15 amino acids. Germline V CDR1 and CDR2: SGHTA, FQGNSA. The CDR3 loop reads CASSSIAGGPDTQYF. Written as DNA, the CDR3 is TGTGCCAGCAGCTCGATAGCGGGAGGGCCAGATACGCAGTATTTT. Using reference TRBV7-2 and TRBJ2-3 for the parts outside the CDR3, the full variable domain is GAGVSQSPSNKVTEKGKDVELRCDPISGHTALYWYRQSLGQGLEFLIYFQGNSAPDKSGLPSDRFSAERTGGSVSTLTIQRTQQEDSAVYLCASSSIAGGPDTQYFGPGTRLTVL.

The chain recombines TRBV3-1 with TRBJ1-5; D is ambiguous. The length of the CDR3 is 15 residues. Trimming removed 0 bases from V and 1 base from J, with 7 bases in between. Germline assignment: CDR1 LGHDT and CDR2 YNNKEL (reference sequence). The CDR3 DNA sequence: TGTGCCAGCAGCCAAGACCCCGTAAGCAATCAGCCCCAGCATTTT. Translated, it gives CASSQDPVSNQPQHF.

This clonotype has more than one count but fewer than ten. This chain joins TRBV2 and TRBJ2-4; D possibly corresponds to TRBD1 (8 bases). V dropped 6 bases and J dropped 7 bases, with 16 bases sitting between them. Germline loops: CDR1 SNHLY, CDR2 FYNNEI. The CDR3 extends over 14 amino acids. The CDR3 region is CASRETGEGNIQYF. CDR3 nucleotides: TGTGCCAGCAGGGAGACAGGGGAGGGTAACATTCAGTACTTC. The variable domain in full, completed from reference TRBV2 and TRBJ2-4, reads EPEVTQTPSHQVTQMGQEVILRCVPISNHLYFYWYRQILGQKVEFLVSFYNNEISEKSEIFDDQFSVERPDGSNFTLKIRSTKLEDSAMYFCASRETGEGNIQYFGAGTRLSVL.

A few counts support this clonotype. The rearrangement joins TRBV14 to TRBJ1-2, with D tentatively TRBD1 (6 bases). The CDR3 is made up of 14 amino acids. CDR1 and CDR2 from the germline V gene are SGHDN and FVKESK. The ends were cut back, 1 base at V and 1 base at J, with 7 bases in the middle. The CDR3 DNA reads TGTGCCAGCAGCCAAGTGGACAGTAACTATGGCTACACCTTC. Translating it yields CASSQVDSNYGYTF.

A few counts support this clonotype. The chain joins TRBV11-2 to TRBJ2-3, with D perhaps TRBD1 or TRBD2 (6 bases each). The CDR3 totals 14 residues. With 4 bases removed from V and 2 bases from J, the gap between germline ends came to 10 bases. The germline CDR1 and CDR2 sequences are SGHAT and FQNNGV. CDR3: CASSSGAYTDTQYF. The DNA for the CDR3 is TGTGCCAGCAGCTCGGGGGCCTACACAGATACGCAGTATTTT. Using reference TRBV11-2 and TRBJ2-3 for the parts outside the CDR3, the full variable domain is EAGVAQSPRYKIIEKRQSVAFWCNPISGHATLYWYQQILGQGPKLLIQFQNNGVVDDSQLPKDRFSAERLKGVDSTLKIQPAKLEDSAVYLCASSSGAYTDTQYFGPGTRLTVL.

The chain links TRBV5-1 to TRBJ1-1; TRBD1 is a possible D gene (5 bases). The V gene's germline CDR1 is SGHRS and CDR2 YFSETQ. Trimming removed 4 bases from V and 3 bases from J, with 13 bases in between. This CDR3 has 14 amino acids. In DNA, the CDR3 is TGCGCCAGCAGCCCCATGGGGGGGGACACTGAAGCTTTCTTT. Protein: CASSPMGGDTEAFF.

This clonotype was picked up many times. The chain recombines TRBV28 with TRBJ1-4; 7 bases agree with TRBD1. Germline assignment: CDR1 MDHEN and CDR2 SYDVKM. The CDR3 length is 13 residues. With 1 base clipped from V and 14 bases from J, the junction kept 7 bases outside the gene matches. This chain's CDR3 is CASSLSQDRLLFF. The CDR3 nucleotides read TGTGCCAGCAGTTTATCGCAGGACAGGCTGCTGTTTTTT.

This clonotype was seen a handful of times. The V and J genes are TRBV12-3 or TRBV12-4 and TRBJ1-4; D perhaps matches TRBD1 (6 bases). The ends were cut back, 5 bases at V and 1 base at J, with 23 bases in the middle. The CDR3 spans 19 residues. The CDR3: CASSTDRWSQRGTNEKLFF. The CDR3 DNA reads as TGTGCCAGCAGTACCGACAGGTGGTCACAACGGGGAACTAATGAAAAACTGTTTTTT.

This clonotype was detected a few times. CDR3 sequence (DNA): TGTGCCAGCAGCTTATCCCGGGCACTCACTGAAGCTTTCTTT. Its translation is CASSLSRALTEAFF. The V gene is TRBV7-9, the J gene TRBJ1-1, with D uncertain. This CDR3 is built from 14 residues. The V end lost 2 bases, the J end lost 4 bases, and 11 bases lay between the germline ends. Germline lookup yields CDR1 SEHNR and CDR2 FQNEAQ (reference sequence).

Turning to this clonotype: This may arise from a read error, as a much more abundant clone is one base away. V and J are TRBV7-2 and TRBJ2-1; 9 bases align to TRBD2. The CDR3 consists of 15 residues. Germline V gives CDR1 SGHTA, CDR2 FQGNSA. The J segment lost 9 bases and the V segment lost 2 bases, leaving 8 bases of the junction unmatched. CDR3 in amino acids: CASSLLVSGSLEQFF. DNA for the CDR3: TGTGCCAGCAGCTTACTGGTTAGCGGGAGTCTTGAGCAGTTCTTC.

Comment on this clonotype: The junction and the germline gene differ at one end; a read error may be behind it. The chain is built from TRBV12-3 or TRBV12-4 and TRBJ2-1; 7 positions match TRBD2. This CDR3 comprises 15 residues. For the CDR3, the DNA is TGTGCCAGTAGTTTGACCAGCGGGGCCTACAATGAGCGGTTCTTC. Its protein product is CASSLTSGAYNERFF.

The chain uses TRBV20-1 and TRBJ1-1, with TRBD1 as a possible D gene (5 bases). Germline CDR1 and CDR2: DFQATT and SNEGSKA (reference sequence). CDR3 size: 16 residues. The ends were cut back, 2 bases at V and 2 bases at J, with 18 bases in the middle. In DNA, the CDR3 is TGCAGTGCTAGAACGACTTTCGGACACCTAAACACTGAAGCTTTCTTT. Protein product: CSARTTFGHLNTEAFF.

This clonotype appeared many times. The chain has TRBV5-1 and TRBJ1-3; D is uncertain. With 0 bases removed from V and 5 bases from J, the gap between germline ends came to 6 bases. This CDR3 contains 13 residues. Germline V gene data show CDR1 as SGHRS and CDR2 as YFSETQ. The CDR3 here is CASSLGFRNTIYF. CDR3 DNA sequence: TGCGCCAGCAGCTTGGGTTTTAGAAACACCATATATTTT.

This rearrangement joins TRBV14 to TRBJ2-5, with D hard to call. The V end lost 1 base, the J end lost 4 bases, and 10 bases lay between the germline ends. The V gene's germline CDR1 is SGHDN and CDR2 FVKESK. The CDR3 has 14 amino acids. The CDR3 is CASSQASFRETQYF. The CDR3 nucleotides are TGTGCCAGCAGCCAAGCCAGTTTCCGAGAGACCCAGTACTTC.